The 20 T cell receptor beta chains reported below all come from one sample, sequenced in a study of cytomegalovirus exposure and HLA in healthy donors. This PCR relied on a set of 60 Vbeta primers and 13 Jbeta primers. This table comes from immunoSEQ multiplex PCR, and its TCRdb copy is limited to in-frame clones, with some not included. This table holds approximately 170,000 clones, roughly 80% found once. The source material was PBMCs. The origin of the receptors is a young man in good health and CMV-seropositive.

The chain joins TRBV4-1 to TRBJ2-7; 10 bases align to TRBD2. There are 15 residues in the CDR3. CDR1 and CDR2 from the germline V gene are MGHRA and YSYEKL. The V gene end was trimmed by 0 bases and the J gene end by 4 bases; junction bases not matched to a gene: 3. The CDR3 DNA reads TGCGCCAGCAGCCAAGATTCTAGCGGGAGTTACGAGCAGTACTTC. Protein: CASSQDSSGSYEQYF.

The chain employs TRBV19 and TRBJ1-1, with TRBD1 identical over 8 bases. With 9 bases clipped from V and 0 bases from J, the junction kept 9 bases outside the gene matches. From germline, CDR1 is LNHDA and CDR2 SQIVND (reference sequence). This CDR3 has 15 amino acids. CDR3 sequence reads: CASGQGLFMNTEAFF. CDR3 nucleotides: TGTGCCAGCGGACAGGGATTATTCATGAACACTGAAGCTTTCTTT.

V gene TRBV20-1 combines with J gene TRBJ1-2; D not resolved. The V and J ends lost 3 bases and 5 bases respectively, with 7 bases between them. The CDR3 extends over 11 amino acids. In germline, CDR1 is DFQATT, CDR2 SNEGSKA (reference sequence). The CDR3 DNA follows: TGCAGTGCTAGGGCGGAATATGGCTACACCTTC. This translates into CSARAEYGYTF.

V usage is TRBV2 and J usage is TRBJ1-2; D possibly corresponds to TRBD1 (5 bases). The V end lost 8 bases, the J end lost 0 bases, and 7 bases lay between the germline ends. CDR3 length: 12 residues. The germline CDR1 and CDR2 sequences are SNHLY and FYNNEI. The DNA of the CDR3 is TGTGCCAGCCAGGGAACTAACTATGGCTACACCTTC. Protein product: CASQGTNYGYTF.

V is TRBV6-1 and J is TRBJ2-5; 11 bases are shared with TRBD2. The germline V gene has CDR1 MNHNS and CDR2 SASEGT. This CDR3 is 15 amino acids long. Trimming removed 7 bases from V and 1 base from J; junction bases left unmatched: 5. CDR3 amino acids: CASKASGRSQETQYF. For the CDR3, the DNA is TGTGCCAGCAAGGCTAGCGGGAGGTCCCAAGAGACCCAGTACTTC.

J is TRBJ1-2 and V is TRBV11-2, with unresolved D. This CDR3 has 15 amino acids. V was shortened by 1 base and J by 8 bases, with 17 bases between the two germline ends. Germline V lookup: CDR1 SGHAT, CDR2 FQNNGV. The CDR3 coding sequence is TGTGCCAGCAGCTTAGGGGTCGGGGTCGGTGAGGGCTACACCTTC. It codes for CASSLGVGVGEGYTF.

The chain links TRBV7-9 to TRBJ1-1; 7 nucleotides agree with TRBD1. CDR1 and CDR2 (germline): SEHNR, FQNEAQ (reference sequence). Germline trimming cut 2 bases from V and 0 bases from J; bases unmatched to any gene: 6. CDR3 length: 16 amino acids. CDR3 region: CASSLFPDRVNTEAFF. The CDR3 nucleotides read TGTGCCAGCAGCTTATTCCCAGACAGGGTGAACACTGAAGCTTTCTTT.

The rearrangement links TRBV29-1 to TRBJ2-7; D is unclear. The CDR3 sequence is 14 residues long. Trimming took off 6 bases at V and 3 bases at J, with 18 bases between the two ends. CDR1 SQVTM and CDR2 ANQGSEA come from the germline V gene. The CDR3 nucleotides are TGCAGCGTCCTGTCGTCCCGCCCGGTCTACGAGCAGTACTTC. It is translated as CSVLSSRPVYEQYF.

The chain links TRBV19 to TRBJ1-1; weak D call: TRBD1 (5 bases). The CDR3 length is 14 residues. V gave up 2 bases and J gave up 6 bases, with 13 bases separating them. Germline V gene lookup returns CDR1 LNHDA and CDR2 SQIVND (reference sequence). CDR3 DNA: TGTGCCAGTAGTATACAGGGTGGTTCATCTGAAGCTTTCTTT. Translating it yields CASSIQGGSSEAFF.

The gene calls are TRBV5-4 and TRBJ1-1; 7 nucleotides line up with TRBD1. V lost 4 bases, J lost 1 base, and 4 bases stayed unmatched. This CDR3 has 14 residues. Germline loops: CDR1 SGHNT, CDR2 YYREEE (reference sequence). For the CDR3, the DNA is TGTGCCAGCAGCCCGGGACAGCAGAACACTGAAGCTTTCTTT. The encoded protein is CASSPGQQNTEAFF.

The V gene is TRBV11-2, the J gene TRBJ1-2, with 9 bases that match TRBD1. The ends lost 3 bases at V and 7 bases at J; junction bases unmatched: 9. Looked up from germline, CDR1 is SGHAT and CDR2 is FQNNGV. The CDR3 is 15 residues long. This chain's CDR3 is CASSLDLGQGGGYTF. The CDR3 region has the DNA TGTGCCAGCAGCTTGGACCTGGGACAGGGAGGTGGCTACACCTTC. The complete variable domain, with remaining parts taken from reference TRBV11-2 and TRBJ1-2, reads EAGVAQSPRYKIIEKRQSVAFWCNPISGHATLYWYQQILGQGPKLLIQFQNNGVVDDSQLPKDRFSAERLKGVDSTLKIQPAKLEDSAVYLCASSLDLGQGGGYTFGSGTRLTVV.

This clone came up a few times. The chain uses TRBV30 and TRBJ1-1; a weak D match, TRBD1 (5 bases). The CDR3 is made up of 13 amino acids. Germline CDR1 and CDR2: GTSNPN and SVGIG (reference sequence). The ends were cut back, 0 bases at V and 4 bases at J, with 9 bases in the middle. The chain's CDR3 is CAWSVTGGTEAFF. In DNA, the CDR3 is TGTGCCTGGAGTGTAACCGGGGGCACTGAAGCTTTCTTT.

The gene calls are TRBV5-6 and TRBJ2-4; D not resolved. V lost 4 bases and J lost 0, with 14 bases in between. Germline V gene data show CDR1 as SGHDT and CDR2 as YYEEEE. The CDR3 contains 16 residues. CDR3 DNA sequence: TGTGCCAGCAGCCCCGCGGCAGTTCAAGCCAAAAACATTCAGTACTTC. It encodes CASSPAAVQAKNIQYF.

V gene TRBV5-6 combines with J gene TRBJ2-5, with D tentatively TRBD1 (6 bases). V lost 4 bases and J lost 3, with 13 bases in between. Germline values: CDR1 SGHDT, CDR2 YYEEEE. This CDR3 has 14 residues. The CDR3 DNA reads TGTGCCAGCAGCCAGGGCAGGGGCGAAGAGACCCAGTACTTC. Encoded protein: CASSQGRGEETQYF.

With respect to this clone: No conserved phenylalanine or tryptophan is present at the end of the CDR3, so a read error is the likely explanation. Other DNA sequences in the sample encode the same CDR3. The chain uses TRBV7-2 and TRBJ1-6; a weak D match, TRBD1 (5 bases). Germline V lookup: CDR1 SGHTA, CDR2 FQGNSA. The CDR3 is 16 residues long. The CDR3 spells CASSPGTDTYNSPLHL. The CDR3 bases are TGTGCCAGCAGCCCCGGGACTGACACCTATAACTCACCCCTCCACCTT.

This chain uses TRBV6-5 with TRBJ1-5, with D hard to call. The CDR3 runs 12 residues. Trimming removed 6 bases at V and 9 bases at J, with 12 bases between. Per the germline V gene, CDR1 is MNHEY and CDR2 is SVGAGI. CDR3 protein: CASRAAGWPQHF. DNA of the CDR3: TGTGCCAGCAGGGCCGCGGGGTGGCCCCAGCATTTT.

The V call is TRBV7-2, the J call TRBJ1-2; D perhaps matches TRBD1 (6 bases). V was clipped by 6 bases and J by 3 bases, with 11 bases between them. The germline V gene encodes CDR1 SGHTA and CDR2 FQGNSA. The CDR3 runs to 13 residues. In DNA, the CDR3 is TGTGCCAGCAGAATACAGGGCTACTATGGCTACACCTTC. Its translation: CASRIQGYYGYTF. Drawing the rest from reference TRBV7-2 and TRBJ1-2, the complete variable domain is GAGVSQSPSNKVTEKGKDVELRCDPISGHTALYWYRQSLGQGLEFLIYFQGNSAPDKSGLPSDRFSAERTGGSVSTLTIQRTQQEDSAVYLCASRIQGYYGYTFGSGTRLTVV.

This chain connects TRBV7-9 to TRBJ1-1; TRBD1 matches 7 bases. V lost 3 bases and J lost 11; bases outside the gene matches: 6. The CDR3 is made up of 12 amino acids. From germline, CDR1 is SEHNR and CDR2 FQNEAQ (reference sequence). The CDR3 coding sequence is TGTGCCAGCAGCTTTGCGACAGGGAATGCTTTCTTT. Translating it yields CASSFATGNAFF.

This rearrangement joins TRBV6-6 to TRBJ1-2; the D is unclear. Germline V gene lookup returns CDR1 MNHNY and CDR2 SVGAGI (reference sequence). The CDR3 is made up of 13 amino acids. V was pared by 8 bases and J by 1 base, with 11 bases between. The CDR3 is CASLLGVNYGYTF. CDR3 sequence (DNA): TGTGCCAGCCTCCTCGGGGTTAACTATGGCTACACCTTC.

This clone was counted a single time. The chain carries TRBV5-4 and TRBJ2-3; no clear D gene. Trimming cost V 1 base and J 1 base, with 4 bases left between them. Looked up from germline, CDR1 is SGHNT and CDR2 is YYREEE (reference sequence). The CDR3 is 13 amino acids. This CDR3 reads CASSLPGTDTQYF. The CDR3 coding sequence is TGTGCCAGCAGCTTGCCGGGCACAGATACGCAGTATTTT. Complete variable domain (other parts from reference TRBV5-4 and TRBJ2-3): ETGVTQSPTHLIKTRGQQVTLRCSSQSGHNTVSWYQQALGQGPQFIFQYYREEENGRGNFPPRFSGLQFPNYSSELNVNALELDDSALYLCASSLPGTDTQYFGPGTRLTVL.